The entry below describes one TCR beta chain. The target of this receptor is not known. The record has no base qualities; no much larger clone is one base away. Genomic DNA was isolated from the sorted cells so that the TCRbeta CDR3 region could be sequenced. The immunoSEQ Assay was used for sequencing of TCRbeta CDR3 regions. The clones in this table, taken by TCRdb from immuneACCESS, are in-frame only. Not every clone is retained; where verified, under half of the shortfall comes from an unresolved V gene, and the cause of the rest is unknown. For this sample there are roughly 32,000 clones; about four fifths appear just once. The leading ten clones occupy about 18% of the sample. The trial excluded patients who had a history of autoimmune disease or were on systemic immunosuppression. Peripheral blood for TCR sequencing was drawn from every dose cohort at baseline, at cycle 4 day 1 and at cycle 7 day 1. The samples were drawn from a first-in-human, open-label, multicenter phase I dose-escalation trial of ivuxolimab. Adults with locally advanced or metastatic melanoma, renal cell, hepatocellular, or head and neck squamous cell carcinoma were enrolled in the trial. Before TCR sequencing, CD4+ T cells and CD8+ T cells from peripheral blood were sorted into separate populations.

This sample was taken from a study of OX40 agonist ivuxolimab in advanced cancers. Turning to the overall study: Ivuxolimab was an agonistic, fully human IgG2 monoclonal antibody directed against OX40 (CD134), a costimulatory receptor. Of the approximately 54 dose-escalation patients, hepatocellular carcinoma was present in about 20, melanoma in around 15, renal cell carcinoma in 9 and head and neck cancer in 9. The paper covers the monotherapy dose-escalation part of the phase I ivuxolimab trial, which included N ≈ 50 patients. Three dose-escalation patients achieved partial responses, one with hepatocellular carcinoma and two with cutaneous melanoma. Intravenous ivuxolimab was administered to patients every 2 weeks at six dose levels: 0.01, 0.1, 0.3, 1.5, 3 and 10 mg/kg. In the dose-escalation cohort, approximately 82% of patients were male, and the mean age was approximately 60 years with a range of roughly 20 to 80. The purpose of peripheral TCRbeta sequencing was to test whether ivuxolimab changed TCR sequence diversity and led to clonal T-cell expansion. Patients were allowed to have had prior anti-PD-1, anti-PD-L1 or anti-CTLA-4 therapy, and approximately 39% of the dose-escalation patients had been treated with checkpoint inhibitors. The research as a whole found: After ivuxolimab, expanded clones were on average more numerous among CD8+ T cells than among CD4+ T cells. Clonal expansion of both CD4+ and CD8+ blood T cells was observed from baseline to week 6 at doses 0.1 to 3.0 mg/kg. In the 0.1-3.0 mg/kg groups, partial responders had among the lowest normalized peripheral clonal expansion, particularly in CD8+ T cells. Low levels of normalized T-cell clonal expansion were also seen in some nonresponding patients. The antigen specificity of the peripheral T cells that underwent clonal expansion was not determined.

Cut back by 11 bases and 5 bases, the V and J ends lie 15 bases apart. The CDR3 measures 12 amino acids from cysteine to phenylalanine. The entry retains the CDR3 DNA only, 36 bases that are in frame from base 1. CDR1 is given as KGHSH and CDR2 as LQKENI, both from the germline V gene. The chain is encoded by TRBV18 joined to TRBJ2-5, with the D gene call left open. This specimen was CD4+ or CD8+ T cells sorted from blood, taken in a trial of the OX40 agonist ivuxolimab. The source of this sequence is an adult with an advanced solid tumor such as melanoma, head and neck, liver or kidney cancer. The bases read TGTGCCTGTTCCCCTCAAGGGGAGACCCAGTACTTC. It translates to CACSPQGETQYF.